The present T cell receptor beta chain was sequenced within a study of cytomegalovirus exposure and HLA in healthy donors. With respect to this clone: Its cognate antigen is unknown.

With 60 Vbeta and 13 Jbeta primers, the PCR was carried out. TCRdb keeps only in-frame clones here, not all; method: immunoSEQ multiplex PCR. Among about 230,000 clones listed, about 85% were seen once. Study-wide points: It has been reported that TCR beta sequences accurately predicted the HLA-A and HLA-B alleles of most subjects. The study put under 200 TCR beta chains on its list as cytomegalovirus-associated. A later analysis associated 16,951 TCR beta sequences with HLA alleles at a 0.05 false discovery rate. CMV serostatus alone was available as immune exposure information.

The CDR3 runs 16 residues. Germline assignment: CDR1 GTSNPN and CDR2 SVGIG (reference sequence). The ends lost 3 bases at V and 5 bases at J; junction bases unmatched: 16. The sample comprised PBMCs. The TCR comes from a girl aged 2 to 9 in good health and CMV-seronegative. This chain uses TRBV30 with TRBJ2-7; TRBD2 matches at 7 bases. The CDR3 spells CAWSHRLGLVSHEQYF. In nucleotides, the CDR3 is TGTGCCTGGAGCCACCGGTTAGGACTAGTTTCGCACGAGCAGTACTTC.